These 5 T cell receptor beta chains were all obtained from the same sample, sequenced in a study of CD8 T cells in ankylosing spondylitis. TCRdb re-called the 5' RACE reads through MiXCR, storing one row per CDR3 protein. The sample records about 33,000 distinct CDR3 sequences, under 15% being singletons. Sequenced: synovial fluid, either unsorted or a sorted T cell fraction (not recorded which). The receptors stem from a male donor with ankylosing spondylitis.

This clonotype was counted at least ten times. The rearrangement joins TRBV19 to TRBJ2-1; tentative D call: TRBD1 (6 bases). CDR1 LNHDA and CDR2 SQIVND come from the germline V gene (reference sequence). The V end was cut by 5 bases, the J end by 7 bases, with 15 bases between. The CDR3 is 14 residues long. The CDR3 here is CASSVWGRSNEQFF. CDR3 nucleotides: TGTGCCAGTAGTGTCTGGGGGCGATCGAATGAGCAGTTCTTC.

The sample holds a few counts of this clonotype. The J gene is TRBJ1-1, the V gene TRBV10-3, with a weak D call TRBD1 (6 bases). Germline V gene lookup returns CDR1 ENHRY and CDR2 SYGVKD. The length of the CDR3 is 16 residues. V lost 4 bases, J lost 1 base, and 16 bases lay in between. The CDR3 DNA follows: TGTGCCATCAGTGGTACTGCCGGGACAACGAACACTGAAGCTTTCTTT. Its translation: CAISGTAGTTNTEAFF.

The V call is TRBV19, the J call TRBJ1-5, with D uncertain. There are 13 residues in the CDR3. Deletions cut 9 bases from V and 3 bases from J, with 12 bases between. Germline values: CDR1 LNHDA, CDR2 SQIVND (reference sequence). The CDR3, as DNA: TGTGCCAGCGACGGTGGTTCCAATCAGCCCCAGCATTTT. As protein: CASDGGSNQPQHF.

This clonotype was recorded at least ten times. The chain joins TRBV4-2 to TRBJ2-3; 9 bases agree with TRBD2. The CDR3 has 16 residues. V trimming: 4 bases; J trimming: 4 bases; junction bases outside the gene matches: 9. Looked up from germline, CDR1 is LGHNA and CDR2 is YNFKEQ. The CDR3 DNA sequence: TGTGCCAGCAGCCCCGAAGGCGGGAGGGGGGCAGATACGCAGTATTTT. This sequence encodes CASSPEGGRGADTQYF.

In its sample, this clonotype was seen a few times. V is TRBV9 and J is TRBJ2-4; D is unclear. CDR1 and CDR2 from the germline V gene are SGDLS and YYNGEE. This CDR3 is 13 amino acids long. Trimming removed 8 bases from V and 3 bases from J, with 12 bases in between. DNA of the CDR3: TGTGCCAGTTCGGCAGACCTCAAAAACATTCAGTACTTC. Translated, it gives CASSADLKNIQYF.